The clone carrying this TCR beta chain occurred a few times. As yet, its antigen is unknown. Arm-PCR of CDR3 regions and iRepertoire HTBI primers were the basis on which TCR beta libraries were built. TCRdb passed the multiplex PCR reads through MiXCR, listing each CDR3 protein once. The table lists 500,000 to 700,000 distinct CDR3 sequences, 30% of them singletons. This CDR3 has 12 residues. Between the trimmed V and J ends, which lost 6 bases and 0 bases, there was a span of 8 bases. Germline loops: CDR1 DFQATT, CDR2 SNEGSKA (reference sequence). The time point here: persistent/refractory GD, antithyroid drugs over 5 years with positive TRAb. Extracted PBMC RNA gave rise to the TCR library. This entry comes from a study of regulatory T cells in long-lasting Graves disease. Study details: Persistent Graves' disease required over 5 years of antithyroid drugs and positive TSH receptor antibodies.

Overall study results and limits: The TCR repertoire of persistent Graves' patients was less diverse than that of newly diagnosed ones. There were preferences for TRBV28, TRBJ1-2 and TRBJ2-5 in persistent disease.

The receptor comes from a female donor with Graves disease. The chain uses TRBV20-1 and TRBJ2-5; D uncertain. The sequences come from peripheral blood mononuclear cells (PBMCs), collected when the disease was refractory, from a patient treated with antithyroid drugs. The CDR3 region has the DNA TGCAGTGCGGTCCCGCACCAAGAGACCCAGTACTTC. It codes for CSAVPHQETQYF.